This passage covers 18 T cell receptor beta chains from one sample sequenced in a study of T-cell memory formation after mild COVID-19. Via MiXCR, TCRdb re-called the 5' RACE reads, giving one row per CDR3 protein. The table shows just under 350,000 distinct CDR3 sequences, with 10% to 15% occurring only once. The sample was PBMCs or a T cell subset sorted from them (not recorded which). These receptors all come from a man aged 18 to 30 who had mild COVID-19 (a few samples of this study predate the infection). Cell type and time point are not known.

This clonotype has ten or more counts. The chain employs TRBV10-2 and TRBJ2-7, with 9 positions matching TRBD2. Germline assignment: CDR1 WSHSY and CDR2 SAAADI. V lost 6 bases to trimming and J lost 0 bases; unmatched junction nucleotides: 6. The CDR3 length is 15 residues. The CDR3 DNA is TGCGCCAGCAGGGGAACTAGCGGGTCCTCCTACGAGCAGTACTTC. Amino acids: CASRGTSGSSYEQYF.

The table lists this clonotype with a few counts. The CDR3 DNA reads as TGTGCCAGCAGTTTCGACAGGGACTACGAGCAGTACGTC. It yields the protein CASSFDRDYEQYV. The chain combines TRBV7-2 with TRBJ2-7; 7 bases align to TRBD1. The CDR3 length is 13 residues. CDR1 and CDR2 from the germline V gene are SGHTA and FQGNSA. After removal of 6 bases from V and 3 bases from J, the junction contained 5 bases not matched to a gene.

This clonotype was detected once. J is TRBJ2-6 and V is TRBV14; D not resolved. The germline gives CDR1 SGHDN, CDR2 FVKESK. This CDR3 contains 15 residues. V lost 1 base and J 0 bases, leaving 4 bases between the germline ends. The CDR3 sequence: CASSQGRSGANVLTF. The CDR3 DNA follows: TGTGCCAGCAGCCAAGGGCGCTCTGGGGCCAACGTCCTGACTTTC.

This clonotype appeared many times. The chain links TRBV7-6 to TRBJ2-1; 10 positions agree with TRBD2. This CDR3 has 15 amino acids. V trimming: 5 bases; J trimming: 9 bases; junction bases outside the gene matches: 10. The germline CDR1 and CDR2 sequences are SGHVS and FNYEAQ. The chain's CDR3 is CASSIYSGGSVEQFF. The DNA for the CDR3 is TGTGCCAGCAGCATATATAGCGGGGGGTCTGTTGAGCAGTTCTTC.

The table lists this clonotype with many counts. This chain joins TRBV7-2 and TRBJ2-2, with D possibly matching TRBD1 (6 bases). Trimming stripped 3 bases from V and 1 base from J, with 9 bases between. This CDR3 is built from 15 residues. Germline V CDR1 and CDR2: SGHTA, FQGNSA. The CDR3 sequence is CASSFGQLNTGELFF. Here the CDR3 DNA reads TGTGCCAGCAGCTTCGGACAGTTGAACACCGGGGAGCTGTTTTTT.

In this sample, this clonotype turned up a few times. V gene TRBV7-6 combines with J gene TRBJ1-1; TRBD1 might be the D (5 bases). V was shortened by 4 bases and J by 3 bases, with 15 bases between the two germline ends. Germline loops: CDR1 SGHVS, CDR2 FNYEAQ. The CDR3 contains 15 residues. CDR3 in DNA: TGTGCCAGCAGCTCTCCGGTCGGGGGAGACACTGAAGCTTTCTTT. It is translated as CASSSPVGGDTEAFF.

The rearrangement uses TRBV2 and TRBJ2-5, with 8 bases that match TRBD1. With V trimmed by 6 bases and J by 4 bases, 7 bases remained unmatched. The CDR3 loop spans 14 amino acids. Germline V gene data show CDR1 as SNHLY and CDR2 as FYNNEI. CDR3 sequence reads: CASSQDRASETQYF. In nucleotides, the CDR3 is TGTGCCAGCAGCCAGGACAGGGCCTCAGAGACCCAGTACTTC.

This clonotype was seen many times. The chain uses TRBV5-1 and TRBJ1-1, with TRBD1 as a possible D gene (6 bases). From germline, CDR1 is SGHRS and CDR2 YFSETQ. This CDR3 region has 15 residues. V was trimmed by 4 bases and J by 3 bases, leaving 16 bases between them. The CDR3 protein is CASSPGGGWDTEAFF. As DNA, the CDR3 is TGCGCCAGCAGCCCAGGCGGGGGCTGGGACACTGAAGCTTTCTTT.

This clonotype was found a few times. J is TRBJ2-7 and V is TRBV7-2; tentative D call: TRBD2 (5 bases). V was shortened by 1 base and J by 2 bases, with 15 bases between the two germline ends. CDR1 and CDR2 from the germline V gene are SGHTA and FQGNSA. This CDR3 region has 16 residues. In nucleotides, the CDR3 is TGTGCCAGCAGCTTAGTGAGTAACGGGGTCGCCTACGAGCAGTACGTC. This encodes CASSLVSNGVAYEQYV.

J is TRBJ2-3 and V is TRBV7-9, with 12 bases that match TRBD2. CDR1 and CDR2 from the germline V gene are SEHNR and FQNEAQ (reference sequence). Trimming cost V 5 bases and J 4 bases; bases outside gene matches: 7. The CDR3 runs 16 residues. CDR3 loop: CASSQLAGGNADTQYF. CDR3 bases: TGTGCCAGCAGCCAGCTAGCGGGGGGGAACGCAGATACGCAGTATTTT. The whole variable domain, remainder taken from reference TRBV7-9 and TRBJ2-3, is DTGVSQNPRHKITKRGQNVTFRCDPISEHNRLYWYRQTLGQGPEFLTYFQNEAQLEKSRLLSDRFSAERPKGSFSTLEIQRTEQGDSAMYLCASSQLAGGNADTQYFGPGTRLTVL.

This clonotype was seen more than once but under ten times. J is TRBJ2-2 and V is TRBV7-9, with 8 bases that match TRBD1. V trimming: 5 bases; J trimming: 6 bases; junction bases outside the gene matches: 8. There are 15 residues in the CDR3. Per the germline V gene, CDR1 is SEHNR and CDR2 is FQNEAQ (reference sequence). CDR3 in DNA: TGTGCCAGCAGCCGACAGGGGAGTTTTTCCGGGGAGCTGTTTTTT. It specifies CASSRQGSFSGELFF.

This sequence joins TRBV28 and TRBJ1-5; 7 bases are shared with TRBD1. The CDR3 contains 14 residues. Germline assignment: CDR1 MDHEN and CDR2 SYDVKM. V dropped 5 bases and J dropped 6; count of bases not matched to a gene: 7. DNA for the CDR3: TGTGCCAGCAGTCCCCCGGGACAGCCTCAGCCCCAGCATTTT. Its translation: CASSPPGQPQPQHF. The full variable domain, completed using reference TRBV28 and TRBJ1-5, is DVKVTQSSRYLVKRTGEKVFLECVQDMDHENMFWYRQDPGLGLRLIYFSYDVKMKEKGDIPEGYSVSREKKERFSLILESASTNQTSMYLCASSPPGQPQPQHFGDGTRLSIL.

The chain employs TRBV10-3 and TRBJ2-7, with D possibly TRBD1 on 7 matching bases. V lost 3 bases to trimming and J lost 1 base, with 19 bases between them. The CDR3 runs 17 residues. Looked up from germline, CDR1 is ENHRY and CDR2 is SYGVKD. CDR3 region: CAISDPAGQQTSYEQYF. CDR3 DNA sequence: TGTGCCATCAGTGACCCCGCGGGACAGCAAACGTCCTACGAGCAGTACTTC.

This clonotype turned up a few times. The chain joins TRBV28 to TRBJ1-1; D not resolved. V was pared by 2 bases and J by 5 bases, with 12 bases between. Germline lookup yields CDR1 MDHEN and CDR2 SYDVKM. CDR3 length equals 14 residues. The CDR3 here is CASSLSPGGTEAFF. The CDR3 DNA follows: TGTGCCAGCAGTTTAAGTCCGGGAGGAACTGAAGCTTTCTTT.

The CDR3 loop is CASSPTGGPGELFF. Here the CDR3 DNA reads TGTGCCAGCAGCCCCACCGGGGGGCCCGGGGAGCTGTTTTTT. The chain uses TRBV6-2 or TRBV6-3 and TRBJ2-2, with D tentatively TRBD2 (7 bases). Germline CDR1 and CDR2: MNHEY and SVGEGT. This CDR3 has 14 amino acids. Trimming took 6 bases from V and 6 from J, leaving 14 bases between them.

This clonotype was seen at least ten times. The chain has TRBV7-9 and TRBJ2-5, with 9 positions matching TRBD1. CDR3 length equals 17 residues. J gave up 5 bases and V 2 bases, and 12 bases lay outside the gene matches. Germline V CDR1 and CDR2: SEHNR, FQNEAQ (reference sequence). In DNA, the CDR3 is TGTGCCAGCAGCTTAACAAGGACAGGGGAACGTGGTGAGACCCAGTACTTC. This translates into CASSLTRTGERGETQYF.

This clonotype was picked up a small number of times. The chain links TRBV6-1 to TRBJ2-3; 7 positions match TRBD2. The CDR3 is 17 residues long. Trimming removed 0 bases from V and 2 bases from J; junction bases left unmatched: 8. CDR1 and CDR2 (germline): MNHNS, SASEGT. The CDR3 reads CASSEAWRGSSTDTQYF. The CDR3 DNA sequence: TGTGCCAGCAGTGAAGCCTGGCGGGGGTCATCCACAGATACGCAGTATTTT.

As DNA, the CDR3 is TGCGCCAGCATCCTAACTAGCGGGGGCTACAATGAGCAGTTCTTC. Translation: CASILTSGGYNEQFF. The rearrangement joins TRBV5-1 to TRBJ2-1; TRBD2 matches at 11 bases. Germline lookup yields CDR1 SGHRS and CDR2 YFSETQ. The CDR3 has 15 amino acids. J lost 3 bases, V lost 6 bases, and 5 bases had no gene match.